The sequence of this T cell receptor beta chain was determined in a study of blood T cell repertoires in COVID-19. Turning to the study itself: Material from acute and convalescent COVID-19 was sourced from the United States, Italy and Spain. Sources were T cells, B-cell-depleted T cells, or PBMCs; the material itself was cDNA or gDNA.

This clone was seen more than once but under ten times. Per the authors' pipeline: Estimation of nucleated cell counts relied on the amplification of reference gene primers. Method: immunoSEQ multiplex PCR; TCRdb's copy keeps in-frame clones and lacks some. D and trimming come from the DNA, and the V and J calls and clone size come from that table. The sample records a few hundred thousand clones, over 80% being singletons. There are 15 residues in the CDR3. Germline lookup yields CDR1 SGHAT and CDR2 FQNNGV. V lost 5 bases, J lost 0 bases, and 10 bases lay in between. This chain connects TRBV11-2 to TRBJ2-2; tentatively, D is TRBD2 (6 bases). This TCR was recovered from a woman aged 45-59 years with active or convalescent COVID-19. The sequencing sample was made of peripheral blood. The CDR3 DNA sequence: TGTGCCAGCAGCCCACAGCGGGCGAACACCGGGGAGCTGTTTTTT. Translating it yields CASSPQRANTGELFF.